This T cell receptor beta chain came from a study of blood T cell repertoires in COVID-19. At the level of the study: Samples of COVID-19 (acute and convalescent) were obtained from the United States, Italy and Spain.

Produced via immunoSEQ multiplex PCR; TCRdb's table is partial and in-frame only. The sample holds around 250,000 clones, around 90% seen once. Germline lookup yields CDR1 SGHRS and CDR2 YFSETQ. The CDR3 loop spans 13 amino acids. Trimming cost V 2 bases and J 0 bases, with 3 bases left between them. This sequence was found in a woman aged 40 to 50 who had recovered from COVID-19. The specimen sequenced was peripheral blood. This chain joins TRBV5-1 and TRBJ1-5; D not resolved. The CDR3 loop reads CASSLHSNQPQHF. Written as DNA, the CDR3 is TGCGCCAGCAGCTTACATAGCAATCAGCCCCAGCATTTT.